The subject of this entry is one T cell receptor (beta chain). This record comes from a study of shared clonotypes between healthy human individuals. The repertoire was sequenced with immunoSEQ multiplex PCR; TCRdb's copy has only in-frame clones and lacks some. This sample yields some 1 million clones, of which around 75% are seen a single time; over 1.3% belongs to the top ten. In germline, CDR1 is MDHEN, CDR2 SYDVKM. V dropped 3 bases and J dropped 2 bases, with 11 bases sitting between them. This CDR3 spans 15 amino acids. The chain couples TRBV28 to TRBJ1-5; no firm D call. The sample was memory CD4+ T cells sorted from blood. Subset noted: CD45RA-negative fraction. The receptor's source is a man aged 18-30 years in good health. In nucleotides, the CDR3 is TGTGCCAGCAGTTTCGTTGGTCTGGGCAATCAGCCCCAGCATTTT. This encodes CASSFVGLGNQPQHF.